These 4 T cell receptor beta chains originate from one sample sequenced in a study of blood T cell repertoires in COVID-19. Using immunoSEQ multiplex PCR, the repertoire was profiled, and TCRdb retains in-frame clones only, with some absent. The sample carries about 200,000 clones, more than 70% recorded once. The specimen sequenced was PBMCs or T cells enriched from blood (not recorded which). Receptors were obtained from a man aged 35-49 years with acute COVID-19.

V is TRBV19 and J is TRBJ1-1; tentatively, D is TRBD1 (5 bases). Germline V CDR1 and CDR2: LNHDA, SQIVND (reference sequence). The CDR3 length is 15 residues. Trimming took 8 bases from V and 7 from J, leaving 23 bases between them. The CDR3 bases are TGTGCCAGTTTTAGCACAGGAACCGGGGGAAGTGAAGCTTTCTTT. This codes for CASFSTGTGGSEAFF.

This sequence joins TRBV7-2 and TRBJ1-5, with a weak D call TRBD1 (5 bases). Trimming left V 6 bases short and J 6 bases short, with 12 bases between. Germline V gives CDR1 SGHTA, CDR2 FQGNSA. The CDR3 has 13 residues. As DNA, the CDR3 is TGTGCCAGCAGTCGGGGGAATGGTCAGCCCCAGCATTTT. Its protein product is CASSRGNGQPQHF. Variable domain in full (rest from reference TRBV7-2 and TRBJ1-5): GAGVSQSPSNKVTEKGKDVELRCDPISGHTALYWYRQSLGQGLEFLIYFQGNSAPDKSGLPSDRFSAERTGGSVSTLTIQRTQQEDSAVYLCASSRGNGQPQHFGDGTRLSIL.

The genes are TRBV7-8 and TRBJ2-2; 11 bases map to TRBD2. V shed 7 bases, J shed 6 bases, and the junction held 7 bases outside the gene matches. The CDR3 is 15 residues long. Germline V gene lookup returns CDR1 SGHVS and CDR2 FQNEAQ. CDR3 loop: CASNKLAGDPGELFF. CDR3 sequence (DNA): TGTGCCAGCAACAAACTAGCGGGAGACCCCGGGGAGCTGTTTTTT.

V usage is TRBV11-3 and J usage is TRBJ1-1, with 10 bases that match TRBD1. CDR3 size: 16 residues. Per the germline V gene, CDR1 is SGHNT and CDR2 is YENEEA. Losses at the gene ends were 1 base for V and 2 bases for J; bases not matched to a gene: 4. The chain's CDR3 is CASSLGQGAINTEAFF. DNA of the CDR3: TGTGCCAGCAGCTTAGGACAGGGGGCAATCAACACTGAAGCTTTCTTT.